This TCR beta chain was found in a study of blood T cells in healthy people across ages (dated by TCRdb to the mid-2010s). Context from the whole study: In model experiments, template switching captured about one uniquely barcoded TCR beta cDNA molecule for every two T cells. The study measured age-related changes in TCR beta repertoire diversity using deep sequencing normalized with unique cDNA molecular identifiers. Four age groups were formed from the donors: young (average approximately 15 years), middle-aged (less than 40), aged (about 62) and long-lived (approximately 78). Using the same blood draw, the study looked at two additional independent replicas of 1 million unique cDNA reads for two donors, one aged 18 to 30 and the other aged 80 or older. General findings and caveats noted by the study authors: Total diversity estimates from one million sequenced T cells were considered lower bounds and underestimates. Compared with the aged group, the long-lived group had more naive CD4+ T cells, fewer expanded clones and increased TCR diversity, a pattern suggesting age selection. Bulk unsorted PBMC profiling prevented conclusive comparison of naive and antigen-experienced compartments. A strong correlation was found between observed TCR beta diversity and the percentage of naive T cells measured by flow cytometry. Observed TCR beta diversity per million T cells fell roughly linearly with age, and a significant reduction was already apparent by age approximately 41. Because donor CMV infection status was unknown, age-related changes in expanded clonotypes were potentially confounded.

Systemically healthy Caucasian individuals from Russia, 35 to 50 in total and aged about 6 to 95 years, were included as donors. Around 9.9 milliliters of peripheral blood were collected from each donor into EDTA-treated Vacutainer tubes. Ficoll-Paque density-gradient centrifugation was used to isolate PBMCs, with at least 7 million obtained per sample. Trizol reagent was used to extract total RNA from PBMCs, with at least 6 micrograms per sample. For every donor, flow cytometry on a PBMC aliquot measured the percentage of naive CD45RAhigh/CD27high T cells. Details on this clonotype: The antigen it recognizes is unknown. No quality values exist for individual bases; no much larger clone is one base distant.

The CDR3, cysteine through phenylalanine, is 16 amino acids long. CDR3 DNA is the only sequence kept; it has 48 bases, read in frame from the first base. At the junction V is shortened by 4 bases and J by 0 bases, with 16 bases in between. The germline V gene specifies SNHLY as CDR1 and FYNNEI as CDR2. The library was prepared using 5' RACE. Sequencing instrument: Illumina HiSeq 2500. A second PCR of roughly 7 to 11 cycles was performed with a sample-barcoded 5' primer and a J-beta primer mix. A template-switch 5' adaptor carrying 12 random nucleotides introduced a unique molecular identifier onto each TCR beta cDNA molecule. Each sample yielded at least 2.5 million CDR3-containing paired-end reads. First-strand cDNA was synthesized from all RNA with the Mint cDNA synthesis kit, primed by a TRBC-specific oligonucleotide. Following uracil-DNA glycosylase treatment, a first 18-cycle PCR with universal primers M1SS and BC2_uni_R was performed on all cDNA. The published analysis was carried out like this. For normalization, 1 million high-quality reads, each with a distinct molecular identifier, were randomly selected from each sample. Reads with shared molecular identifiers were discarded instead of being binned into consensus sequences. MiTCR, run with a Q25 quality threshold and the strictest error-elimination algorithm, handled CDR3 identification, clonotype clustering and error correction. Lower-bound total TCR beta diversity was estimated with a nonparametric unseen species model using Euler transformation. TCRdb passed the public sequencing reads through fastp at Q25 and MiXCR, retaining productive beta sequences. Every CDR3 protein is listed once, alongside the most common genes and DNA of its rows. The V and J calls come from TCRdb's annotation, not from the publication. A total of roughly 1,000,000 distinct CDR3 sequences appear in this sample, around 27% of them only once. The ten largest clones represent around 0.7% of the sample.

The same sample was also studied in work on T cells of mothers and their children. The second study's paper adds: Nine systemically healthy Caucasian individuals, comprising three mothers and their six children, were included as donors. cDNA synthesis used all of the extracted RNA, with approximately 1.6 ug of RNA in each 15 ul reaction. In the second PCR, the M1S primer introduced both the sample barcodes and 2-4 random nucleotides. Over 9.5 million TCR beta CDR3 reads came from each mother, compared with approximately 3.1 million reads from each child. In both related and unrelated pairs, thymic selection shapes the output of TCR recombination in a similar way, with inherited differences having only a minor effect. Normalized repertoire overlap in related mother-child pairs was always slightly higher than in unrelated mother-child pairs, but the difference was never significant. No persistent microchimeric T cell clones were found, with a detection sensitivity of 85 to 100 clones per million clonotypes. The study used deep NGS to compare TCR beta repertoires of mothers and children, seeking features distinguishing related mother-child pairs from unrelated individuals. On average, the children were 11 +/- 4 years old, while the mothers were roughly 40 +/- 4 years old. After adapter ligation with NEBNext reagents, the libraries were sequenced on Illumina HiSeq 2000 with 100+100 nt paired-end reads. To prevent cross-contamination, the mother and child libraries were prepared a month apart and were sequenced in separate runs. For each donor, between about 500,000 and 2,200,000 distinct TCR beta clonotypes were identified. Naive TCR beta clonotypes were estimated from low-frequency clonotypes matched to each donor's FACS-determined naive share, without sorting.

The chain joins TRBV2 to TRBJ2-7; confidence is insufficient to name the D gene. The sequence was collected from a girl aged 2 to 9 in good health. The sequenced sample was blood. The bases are TGTGCCAGCAGTGGGACGATGGCCGAGAGCTCCTACGAGCAGTACTTC. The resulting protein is CASSGTMAESSYEQYF.